This T cell receptor beta chain is drawn from a study of blood T cell repertoires in COVID-19. Study details: Sites in the United States, Italy and Spain provided acute and convalescent COVID-19 samples. PBMCs, B-cell-depleted T cells, or T cells provided the cDNA or gDNA that made up the material.

Authors' processing steps: From reference gene primer amplification, estimates of nucleated cell counts were derived. Profiling relied on immunoSEQ multiplex PCR, and the TCRdb table lists in-frame clones only, not all of them. Clonal size and the V and J genes are those of that table, whereas D and trimming came from the DNA. Of roughly 90,000 clones detected, roughly 80% appear once; the ten largest clones hold around 3.7%. The germline gives CDR1 SGHRS, CDR2 YFSETQ. The CDR3 is 13 residues long. Trimming cost V 7 bases and J 4 bases, with 9 bases left between them. Sequencing input: peripheral blood. The source is a man aged 50 to 60 with acute or convalescent COVID-19. The V gene is TRBV5-1, the J gene TRBJ2-6; the D gene is possibly TRBD2 (5 bases). The CDR3 DNA reads TGCGCCAGCGGAGAGGGAGGGGCCAACGTCCTGACTTTC. Its translation: CASGEGGANVLTF.